This T cell receptor (beta chain) came from a study of cytomegalovirus exposure and HLA in healthy donors. Background on the study: Of the donors genotyped, approximately 400 in all, over 80% fell in the Caucasian-associated ancestry cluster.

A remark on this clone: Its antigen is still unknown.

Study-wide results and caveats: It was 150 to 200 TCR beta chains that were listed as cytomegalovirus-associated. TCR beta sequences numbering over 15,000 were associated with HLA alleles at 0.05 false discovery rate in a later analysis.

The CDR3 covers 15 residues. Germline values: CDR1 SGHRS, CDR2 YFSETQ. Trimming removed 5 bases from V and 2 bases from J, with 14 bases in between. With 60 Vbeta and 13 Jbeta primers, the PCR was carried out. Using immunoSEQ multiplex PCR, the repertoire was profiled, and TCRdb retains in-frame clones only, with some absent. The sample shows 150,000 or so clones, roughly 80% of them seen only once. Sequencing was carried out using PBMCs. The chain joins TRBV5-1 to TRBJ2-1; TRBD2 is a possible D gene (6 bases). The clonotype comes from a woman in her late teens or twenties in good health and CMV-seronegative. DNA of the CDR3: TGCGCCAGCAGGGGAGGACTACCCACCTACAATGAGCAGTTCTTC. Its translation: CASRGGLPTYNEQFF.